These 24 T cell receptor beta chains share one sample of origin, sequenced in a study of shared T cell receptors in the human thymus. Sequencing used immunoSEQ multiplex PCR; TCRdb keeps in-frame clones, though not all of them. The data contain roughly 710,000 clones, 70% to 90% of them singletons. This sample was shared with a second study, whose subject was human thymus T cells.

The sequenced sample was thymocytes. The origin of the receptors is a girl in the first two years of life with a congenital heart defect.

The genes are TRBV18 and TRBJ1-2, with 9 bases lining up with TRBD1. Germline V CDR1 and CDR2: KGHSH, LQKENI. The CDR3 loop spans 16 amino acids. Trimming took 3 bases from V and 3 from J; bases not matched to a gene: 8. Here the CDR3 reads CASSPTGTGHDYGYTF. The CDR3 DNA reads TGTGCCAGCTCACCTACAGGGACAGGGCATGACTATGGCTACACCTTC.

In its sample, this clone was seen a few times. The chain carries TRBV5-1 and TRBJ2-5; weak D call: TRBD1 (6 bases). V was cut by 5 bases and J by 3 bases, with 14 bases left in between. CDR3 length: 14 residues. Germline assignment: CDR1 SGHRS and CDR2 YFSETQ. This CDR3 reads CASSEWGPEETQYF. The CDR3 bases are TGCGCCAGCAGTGAGTGGGGGCCCGAAGAGACCCAGTACTTC.

The V call is TRBV6-1, the J call TRBJ1-5; D is undetermined. This CDR3 comprises 16 residues. The V end lost 0 bases, the J end lost 2 bases, and 11 bases lay between the germline ends. Looked up from germline, CDR1 is MNHNS and CDR2 is SASEGT. The CDR3 sequence is CASSEATWSGNQPQHF. CDR3 bases: TGTGCCAGCAGTGAAGCCACGTGGAGCGGCAATCAGCCCCAGCATTTT.

This clone has just a few counts. The chain carries TRBV11-2 and TRBJ1-1; unclear D gene. This CDR3 is 16 amino acids long. The V end lost 1 base, the J end lost 1 base, and 13 bases lay between the germline ends. Germline assignment: CDR1 SGHAT and CDR2 FQNNGV. This CDR3 is CASSLGKRHENTEAFF. The CDR3 coding sequence is TGTGCCAGCAGCTTAGGAAAAAGACATGAGAACACTGAAGCTTTCTTT.

V is TRBV6-1 and J is TRBJ2-7, with TRBD1 as a possible D gene (5 bases). The CDR3 is 14 amino acids. Germline loops: CDR1 MNHNS, CDR2 SASEGT. The V gene lost 2 bases and the J gene lost 4 bases, with 12 bases spanning the gap. CDR3: CASSERGHSYEQYF. The CDR3 DNA sequence: TGTGCCAGCAGTGAACGAGGACACAGTTACGAGCAGTACTTC.

This clone occurred a few times. V is TRBV13 and J is TRBJ1-5, with 7 bases that match TRBD1. V shed 6 bases and J 6 bases; nucleotides not matched to a gene: 5. The germline V gene has CDR1 PRHDT and CDR2 FYEKMQ (reference sequence). The length of the CDR3 is 13 residues. CDR3 nucleotide sequence: TGTGCCAGCAGTGCGGACAGGCGTCAGCCCCAGCATTTT. Amino acid sequence: CASSADRRQPQHF.

The chain uses TRBV4-1 and TRBJ2-7; TRBD1 aligns across 7 bases. Trimming removed 1 base from V and 6 bases from J; junction bases left unmatched: 9. The germline V gene has CDR1 MGHRA and CDR2 YSYEKL. This CDR3 comprises 15 residues. This CDR3 reads CASSQAIPGQSEQYF. The CDR3 DNA reads TGCGCCAGCAGCCAAGCAATTCCGGGACAGAGCGAGCAGTACTTC.

The chain joins TRBV6-1 to TRBJ2-1, with 10 bases lining up with TRBD1. V was clipped by 1 base and J by 0 bases; unmatched bases: 12. The CDR3 has 20 residues. Germline assignment: CDR1 MNHNS and CDR2 SASEGT. The CDR3 DNA reads TGTGCCAGCAGTGAAGTGACCGGGACAGGGGAGCTGAGCTCCTACAATGAGCAGTTCTTC. This encodes CASSEVTGTGELSSYNEQFF.

This clone came up once. This chain connects TRBV7-2 to TRBJ1-5; unclear D gene. Germline lookup yields CDR1 SGHTA and CDR2 FQGNSA. CDR3 length: 19 residues. The V end was cut by 4 bases, the J end by 5 bases, with 27 bases between. The CDR3 region is CASSSASEVHTPTDQPQHF. The DNA of the CDR3 is TGTGCCAGCAGCTCTGCGAGCGAAGTGCACACCCCCACCGATCAGCCCCAGCATTTT.

To note about this clone: The same CDR3 is also encoded by other DNA sequences in this sample. Written as DNA, the CDR3 is TGCGCCAGCTCAGGGGGGAACACTGAAGCTTTCTTT. Its protein product is CASSGGNTEAFF. The J gene is TRBJ1-1, the V gene TRBV5-1; 7 bases line up with TRBD1. CDR1 SGHRS and CDR2 YFSETQ come from the germline V gene. The CDR3 runs to 12 residues. With V trimmed by 7 bases and J by 1 base, 1 base remained unmatched.

About this clone itself: At one of its ends the junction is not consistent with the germline gene, which may arise from a read error. This chain links TRBV5-1 with TRBJ2-7; 10 nucleotides agree with TRBD1. There are 17 residues in the CDR3. CDR1 SGHRS and CDR2 YFSETQ come from the germline V gene. The CDR3, as DNA: TGCTCCAGCAGCTTGGCATCCTGGGGGGACAGGGGTAACGAGCAGTACTTC. Residues: CSSSLASWGDRGNEQYF.

This chain joins TRBV28 and TRBJ2-3, with D possibly TRBD1 on 5 matching bases. The germline V gene has CDR1 MDHEN and CDR2 SYDVKM. Trimming left V 1 base short and J 0 bases short, with 8 bases between. This CDR3 has 15 amino acids. The CDR3 bases are TGTGCCAGCAGTTTATTGACAGCTAGCACAGATACGCAGTATTTT. Protein sequence: CASSLLTASTDTQYF.

The sample holds one count of this clone. CDR3: CASSAPGTSTYNEQFF. CDR3 coding DNA: TGTGCCAGCAGTGCCCCCGGGACTAGCACCTACAATGAGCAGTTCTTC. The V and J genes are TRBV6-1 and TRBJ2-1; TRBD2 agrees at 9 bases. J gave up 2 bases and V 4 bases, and 6 bases lay outside the gene matches. The CDR3 totals 16 residues. Germline CDR1 is MNHNS and CDR2 is SASEGT.

The V and J genes are TRBV15 and TRBJ1-5; D is possibly TRBD1 (6 bases). The CDR3 has 18 amino acids. In germline, CDR1 is LNHNV, CDR2 YYDKDF (reference sequence). The V end lost 1 base, the J end lost 0 bases, and 16 bases lay between the germline ends. CDR3 protein: CATSRAPGELHSNQPQHF. The CDR3 DNA reads TGTGCCACCAGCAGAGCCCCAGGGGAACTACATAGCAATCAGCCCCAGCATTTT.

In the case of this clone: The junction does not match germline at one end; this may be a read error. The rearrangement joins TRBV7-6 to TRBJ2-1; D is ambiguous. CDR3 length equals 10 residues. Germline CDR1 reads SGHVS; CDR2 reads FNYEAQ. The CDR3 reads CASSNNEQFF. The CDR3 nucleotides are TGTGCCAGCTCCAACAATGAGCAGTTCTTC.

J is TRBJ1-2 and V is TRBV4-3, with 9 positions matching TRBD1. Germline V gene data show CDR1 as LGHNA and CDR2 as YSLEER. V was pared by 3 bases and J by 3 bases, with 5 bases of the junction left unmatched. The CDR3 contains 15 residues. CDR3 region: CASSHQGQGDYGYTF. The CDR3 nucleotides are TGCGCCAGCAGCCACCAGGGACAGGGTGACTATGGCTACACCTTC.

The chain has TRBV29-1 and TRBJ2-7; D perhaps matches TRBD2 (6 bases). Per the germline V gene, CDR1 is SQVTM and CDR2 is ANQGSEA. Trimming left V 5 bases short and J 3 bases short, with 8 bases between. The length of the CDR3 is 11 residues. The CDR3 region has the DNA TGCAGCGTTCGCGGGAACTACGAGCAGTACTTC. Translation gives CSVRGNYEQYF.

The chain links TRBV11-2 to TRBJ2-1, with 9 bases aligning to TRBD1. CDR1 and CDR2 from the germline V gene are SGHAT and FQNNGV. The CDR3 length is 17 residues. Losses at the gene ends were 4 bases for V and 8 bases for J; bases not matched to a gene: 15. The CDR3 DNA reads TGTGCCAGCAGCTCACCCCAACAGGGGGCGATTTTGGATGAGCAGTTCTTC. Protein product: CASSSPQQGAILDEQFF.

This rearrangement joins TRBV10-3 to TRBJ1-1; TRBD1 matches at 8 bases. CDR3 length equals 15 residues. Germline-derived CDR1 and CDR2 are ENHRY and SYGVKD. The ends lost 10 bases at V and 0 bases at J; junction bases unmatched: 10. Here the CDR3 reads CATRTGYLMNTEAFF. CDR3 sequence (DNA): TGTGCCACGAGGACAGGGTATCTCATGAACACTGAAGCTTTCTTT.

CDR3 amino acids: CASSPTGYRGNQPQHF. The CDR3 nucleotides read TGTGCCAGCAGCCCTACAGGGTACAGAGGCAATCAGCCCCAGCATTTT. The V and J genes are TRBV5-5 and TRBJ1-5; tentative D call: TRBD1 (6 bases). The CDR3 extends over 16 amino acids. V was cut by 4 bases and J by 2 bases, with 16 bases left in between. CDR1 and CDR2 (germline): SGHKS, YYEKEE (reference sequence).

The genes are TRBV19 and TRBJ1-6; D unclear. The V gene's germline CDR1 is LNHDA and CDR2 SQIVND (reference sequence). The CDR3 covers 19 residues. Between the trimmed V and J ends, which lost 11 bases and 0 bases, there was a span of 26 bases. CDR3 in DNA: TGTGCCCCCGCAGCGAATTCAAGGTTTAAGAGCTCCTATAATTCACCCCTCCACTTT. As protein: CAPAANSRFKSSYNSPLHF. The full variable domain, with the rest looked up from reference TRBV19 and TRBJ1-6, is DGGITQSPKYLFRKEGQNVTLSCEQNLNHDAMYWYRQDPGQGLRLIYYSQIVNDFQKGDIAEGYSVSREKKESFPLTVTSAQKNPTAFYLCAPAANSRFKSSYNSPLHFGNGTRLTVT.

This chain links TRBV27 with TRBJ2-1; 11 bases agree with TRBD2. The CDR3 extends over 17 amino acids. The V and J ends lost 2 bases and 8 bases, in that order; junction bases with no gene match: 11. The germline CDR1 and CDR2 sequences are MNHEY and SMNVEV (reference sequence). The DNA for the CDR3 is TGTGCCAGCAGTTTACACCCGGGACTAGCGGAAGGCGATGAGCAGTTCTTC. This codes for CASSLHPGLAEGDEQFF.

This sequence joins TRBV5-1 and TRBJ2-5; no clear D gene. The end of the DNA fits TRBJ2-7 better, so the J call may be wrong. CDR3 size: 13 residues. Germline CDR1 reads SGHRS; CDR2 reads YFSETQ. CDR3 residues: CASSRFGSYEQYF. In DNA, the CDR3 is TGCGCCAGCAGCCGTTTCGGGTCCTACGAGCAGTACTTC.

This chain connects TRBV4-1 to TRBJ1-1; TRBD1 aligns across 10 bases. CDR1 MGHRA and CDR2 YSYEKL come from the germline V gene. J gave up 3 bases and V 4 bases, and 8 bases lay outside the gene matches. The length of the CDR3 is 16 residues. Here the CDR3 reads CASSRRDRGCDTEAFF. CDR3 coding DNA: TGCGCCAGCAGCCGAAGGGACAGGGGTTGTGACACTGAAGCTTTCTTT.